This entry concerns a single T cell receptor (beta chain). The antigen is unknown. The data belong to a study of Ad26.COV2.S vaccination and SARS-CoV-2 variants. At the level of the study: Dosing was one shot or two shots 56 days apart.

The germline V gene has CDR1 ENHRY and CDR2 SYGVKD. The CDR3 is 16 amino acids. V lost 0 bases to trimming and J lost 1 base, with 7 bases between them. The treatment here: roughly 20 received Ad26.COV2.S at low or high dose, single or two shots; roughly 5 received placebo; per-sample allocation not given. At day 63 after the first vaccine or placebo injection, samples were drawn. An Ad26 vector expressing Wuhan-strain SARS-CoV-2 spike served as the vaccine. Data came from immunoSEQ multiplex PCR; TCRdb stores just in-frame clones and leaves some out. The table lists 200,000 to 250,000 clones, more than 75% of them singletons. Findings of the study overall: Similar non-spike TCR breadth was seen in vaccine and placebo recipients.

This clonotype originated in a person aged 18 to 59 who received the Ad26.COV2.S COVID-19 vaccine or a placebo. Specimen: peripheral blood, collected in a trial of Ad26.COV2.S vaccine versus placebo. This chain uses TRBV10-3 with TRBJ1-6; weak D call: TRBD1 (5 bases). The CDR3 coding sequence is TGTGCCATCAGTGAGTCAGGGGCTTCCTATAATTCACCCCTCCACTTT. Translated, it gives CAISESGASYNSPLHF.